Listed here are 2 T cell receptor beta chains from one sample, sequenced in a study of shared clonotypes between healthy human individuals. The protocol was immunoSEQ multiplex PCR, while the TCRdb copy is restricted to in-frame clones and leaves out a portion. The sample records over a million clones, 98% being singletons. The sample consisted of naive CD4+ T cells sorted from blood. Subset noted: CD45RA+ positively selected. The receptors here all came from a man in his thirties or forties in good health.

The V call is TRBV28, the J call TRBJ1-5; D gene ambiguous. The CDR3 runs 12 residues. Germline CDR1 MDHEN, CDR2 SYDVKM. V dropped 7 bases and J dropped 6 bases, with 10 bases sitting between them. DNA of the CDR3: TGTGCCAGCACCTTCTGGGGTCAGCCCCAGCATTTT. It yields the protein CASTFWGQPQHF.

The chain joins TRBV19 to TRBJ2-7, with TRBD2 matching 12 bases. The V and J ends lost 3 bases and 3 bases, in that order; junction bases with no gene match: 12. The CDR3 consists of 18 residues. Per germline, CDR1 LNHDA and CDR2 SQIVND (reference sequence). DNA of the CDR3: TGTGCCAGTAGTATTTCCAGGACTAGCGGGACGAAAGGCTACGAGCAGTACTTC. This translates into CASSISRTSGTKGYEQYF. The full variable domain, rest sourced from reference TRBV19 and TRBJ2-7, is DGGITQSPKYLFRKEGQNVTLSCEQNLNHDAMYWYRQDPGQGLRLIYYSQIVNDFQKGDIAEGYSVSREKKESFPLTVTSAQKNPTAFYLCASSISRTSGTKGYEQYFGPGTRLTVT.